The present T cell receptor beta chain was sequenced within a study of cytomegalovirus exposure and HLA in healthy donors. Whole-study findings and limits: An analysis done earlier found most TCR beta V segments productive about 90% or about 30% of the time.

After removal of 5 bases from V and 7 bases from J, the junction contained 6 bases not matched to a gene. The CDR3 runs 15 residues. Germline V gene data show CDR1 as SGHVS and CDR2 as FNYEAQ. In regard to this clone: What it binds is not known.

A multiplex PCR was run with 60 Vbeta primers and 13 Jbeta primers. The table came from immunoSEQ multiplex PCR; TCRdb's copy has only in-frame clones and leaves some out. The sample table sets out 70,000 or so clones. The sequencing sample was made of PBMCs. This sequence was found in a boy between 10 and 17 years old in good health and CMV-seronegative. The J gene is TRBJ1-5, the V gene TRBV7-6, with 12 positions matching TRBD1. The CDR3 nucleotides read TGTGCCAGCAGCGTTGCCGGGACAGGGGGCCAGCCCCAGCATTTT. It is translated as CASSVAGTGGQPQHF.